A single count supports the clone carrying this T cell receptor (beta chain). An assay was performed, and its level was deep. Assay used: immunoSEQ multiplex PCR; TCRdb lists only in-frame clones, some missing. The table lists over 2 million clones, just under 95% of them singletons. V lost 4 bases to trimming and J lost 5 bases, with 15 bases between them. This CDR3 has 15 amino acids. In germline, CDR1 is LNHDA, CDR2 SQIVND (reference sequence). This specimen belongs to a study of shared clonotypes between healthy human individuals. In the study overall: Donors were two women and a few men aged 18 to 49.

The donors were all Caucasian adults (living in Nashville, Tennessee). The chain combines TRBV19 with TRBJ1-5; the D is unclear. The specimen was naive CD4+ T cells from PBMCs. Described subset: CD45RA+ positively selected. The sequence was collected from a man younger than 35 in good health. Some clones in this sample may be carry-over from other donors' samples. The CDR3 coding sequence is TGTGCCAGTAGTACCATCGGCAGGCCCCATCAGCCCCAGCATTTT. Encoded protein: CASSTIGRPHQPQHF.